Included here is one T cell receptor (beta chain) sequence, with context. This clonotype was counted a few times. There is no known antigen for this receptor. Base-call qualities are not available, and no considerably larger clone is one nucleotide away. All donors were healthy Caucasians. Three pairs of female monozygotic twins, all aged roughly 18 to 30 years, made up the twin cohort. Positive isolation kits from Invitrogen were used to isolate CD4+ and CD8+ T cell populations. CDR1 and CDR2 (SEHNR, FQNEAQ) derive from the germline V gene (reference sequence). Trimming takes 6 bases off V and 0 bases off J; junction bases not matched to a gene: 3. Inclusive of the bounding cysteine and phenylalanine, the CDR3 is 14 residues long. Of all the DNA, just the CDR3 is kept, 42 bases in frame from base 1. The library was generated by 5' RACE. The data were produced on an Illumina HiSeq 2000. Template switching introduced a universal primer binding site; the final cDNA contained a unique molecular identifier, enabling accurate counting of TCR cDNA molecules. First-strand cDNA for TCR alpha and beta chains was synthesized from specific primers in the conserved constant-segment region. To control for contamination, every cDNA library was double barcoded, receiving both a SMART-Mk sample barcode and Illumina barcodes. TruSeq adapter sequences, together with Illumina sample barcodes, were added in two successive PCR steps. TCR alpha and beta cDNA libraries were sequenced on the Illumina HiSeq platform with custom primers. In the authors' own workflow: Raw reads were processed with MiGEC to extract unique molecular identifiers, and MiXCR was used to determine CDR3 positions. Recombination models were inferred per individual with the repgenHMM and IGoR tools using an EM algorithm. Shared clonotype analysis was performed with the tcR package in R, normalizing sharing by the product of cloneset sizes. To study raw recombination free of thymic and clonal selection effects, out-of-frame nonproductive sequences were analyzed. Using fastp trimming at Q25 and MiXCR clonotype assembly, TCRdb reanalyzed the public sequencing data and kept in-frame beta chains. Identical CDR3 proteins give one entry, which carries the most common genes and DNA. TCRdb's processing, not the study's, gives the V and J calls here. The sample table lists about 330,000 distinct CDR3 sequences, around 12% of them with a count of one. The top ten clonotypes cover just over 7% of the sample.

This sample is part of a study of identical twins (dated by TCRdb to the mid-2010s). Context from the whole study: TCR alpha and beta repertoires from monozygotic twins, unrelated adults of various ages and cord blood were deep-sequenced to test whether fetal clonotypes persist. To rule out contamination, the twin experiments were replicated at different times with different library preparation protocols. What the authors observed across the whole study: Because the same donors could not be followed over many years, the conclusions relied on cross-sectional statistical analysis. Fewer insertions were carried by abundant cord blood beta clonotypes, a similar but weaker trend appeared in young adult naive repertoires, and no such trend appeared in memory repertoires. Compared with coincidental sharing between unrelated individuals, out-of-frame TCR alpha sequences shared between twins showed an excess of sequences with low generation probability. In beta out-of-frame sequences, excess twin sharing was weaker, because having fewer shared sequences lowered the signal-to-noise ratio. In monozygotic twins, out-of-frame TCR alpha sharing was systematically underestimated by recombination models, although the models agreed with sharing between unrelated individuals. Zero-insertion analyses could be partly confounded by invariant T cells such as MAIT and iNKT, although diverse VJ usage argued against such confounding for most clonotypes.

A further study also used this sample, focusing on yellow fever vaccine responses in identical twins. The second publication reports: The authors reported that the T cell response to vaccination in identical twins appeared partly convergent and partly personalized. In identical twins, the study followed T cell clones that responded to the vaccine with precision.

This TCR derives from a woman younger than 30 in good health. Sequenced material: CD8+ T cells sorted from blood. Recombination linked TRBV7-9 to TRBJ2-3; TRBD1 lines up with 7 middle nucleotides. The CDR3 is CASRGTDSTDTQYF. The DNA sequence is given as TGTGCCAGCAGAGGGACAGATAGCACAGATACGCAGTATTTT.